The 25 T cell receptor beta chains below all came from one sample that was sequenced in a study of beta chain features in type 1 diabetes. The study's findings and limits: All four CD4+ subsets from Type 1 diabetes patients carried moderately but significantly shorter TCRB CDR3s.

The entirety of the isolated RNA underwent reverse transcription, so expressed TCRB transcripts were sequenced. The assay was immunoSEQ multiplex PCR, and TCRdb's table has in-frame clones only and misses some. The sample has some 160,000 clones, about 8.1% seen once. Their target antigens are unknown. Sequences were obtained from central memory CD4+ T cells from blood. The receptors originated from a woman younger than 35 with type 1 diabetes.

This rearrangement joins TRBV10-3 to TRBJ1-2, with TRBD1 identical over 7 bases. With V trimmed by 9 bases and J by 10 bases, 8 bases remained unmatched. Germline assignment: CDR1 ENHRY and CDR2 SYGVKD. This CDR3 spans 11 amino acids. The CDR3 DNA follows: TGTGCCATTATGAACACAGGGGCCTACACCTTC. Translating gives CAIMNTGAYTF.

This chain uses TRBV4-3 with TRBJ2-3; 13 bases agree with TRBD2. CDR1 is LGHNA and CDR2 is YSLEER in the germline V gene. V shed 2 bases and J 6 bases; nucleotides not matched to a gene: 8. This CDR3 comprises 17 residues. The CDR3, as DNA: TGCGCCAGCAGCCAAAGGACTAGCGGGGGTCCTTGGGATACGCAGTATTTT. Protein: CASSQRTSGGPWDTQYF.

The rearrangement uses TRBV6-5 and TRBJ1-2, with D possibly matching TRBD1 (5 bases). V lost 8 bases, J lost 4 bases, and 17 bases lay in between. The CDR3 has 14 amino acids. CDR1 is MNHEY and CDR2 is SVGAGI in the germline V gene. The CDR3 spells CASRGVRNPYGYTF. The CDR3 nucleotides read TGTGCCAGCCGGGGGGTGAGAAATCCCTATGGCTACACCTTC.

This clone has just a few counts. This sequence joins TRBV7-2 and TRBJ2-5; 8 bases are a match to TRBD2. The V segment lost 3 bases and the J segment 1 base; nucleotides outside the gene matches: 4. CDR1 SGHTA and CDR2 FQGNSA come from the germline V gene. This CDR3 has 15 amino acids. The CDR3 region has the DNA TGTGCCAGCAGCTTTGTAGCGGGGATCCAAGAGACCCAGTACTTC. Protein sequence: CASSFVAGIQETQYF.

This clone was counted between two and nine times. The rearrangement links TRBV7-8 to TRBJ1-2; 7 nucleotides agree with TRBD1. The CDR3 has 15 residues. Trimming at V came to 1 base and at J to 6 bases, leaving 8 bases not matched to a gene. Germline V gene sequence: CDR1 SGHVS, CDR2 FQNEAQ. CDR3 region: CASSLGAGGRDGYTF. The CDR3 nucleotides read TGTGCCAGCAGCTTAGGGGCAGGGGGTAGGGATGGCTACACCTTC.

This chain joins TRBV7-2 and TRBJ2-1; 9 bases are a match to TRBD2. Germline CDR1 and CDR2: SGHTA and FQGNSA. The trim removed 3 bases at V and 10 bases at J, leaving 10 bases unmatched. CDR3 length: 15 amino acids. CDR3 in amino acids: CASSLLAGYGMEQFF. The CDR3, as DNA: TGTGCCAGCAGCTTGCTAGCGGGGTATGGCATGGAGCAGTTCTTC.

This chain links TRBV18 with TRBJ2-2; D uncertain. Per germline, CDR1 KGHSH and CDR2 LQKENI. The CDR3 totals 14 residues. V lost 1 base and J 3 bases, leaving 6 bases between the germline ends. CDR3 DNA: TGTGCCAGCTCACCACGGCTGGACACCGGGGAGCTGTTTTTT. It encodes CASSPRLDTGELFF. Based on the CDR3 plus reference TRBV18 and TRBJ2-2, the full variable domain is NAGVMQNPRHLVRRRGQEARLRCSPMKGHSHVYWYRQLPEEGLKFMVYLQKENIIDESGMPKERFSAEFPKEGPSILRIQQVVRGDSAAYFCASSPRLDTGELFFGEGSRLTVL.

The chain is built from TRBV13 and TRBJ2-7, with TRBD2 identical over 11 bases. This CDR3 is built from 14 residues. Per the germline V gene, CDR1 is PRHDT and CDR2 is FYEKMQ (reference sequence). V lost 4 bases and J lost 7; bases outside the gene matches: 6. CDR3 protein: CASSSRLAGFEQYF. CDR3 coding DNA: TGTGCCAGCAGCTCCAGACTAGCGGGATTTGAGCAGTACTTC.

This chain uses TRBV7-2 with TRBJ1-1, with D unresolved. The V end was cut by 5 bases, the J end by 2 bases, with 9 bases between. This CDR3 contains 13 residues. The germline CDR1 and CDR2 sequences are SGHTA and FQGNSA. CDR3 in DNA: TGTGCCAGCAGCCCTTTCCTAAACACTGAAGCTTTCTTT. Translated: CASSPFLNTEAFF.

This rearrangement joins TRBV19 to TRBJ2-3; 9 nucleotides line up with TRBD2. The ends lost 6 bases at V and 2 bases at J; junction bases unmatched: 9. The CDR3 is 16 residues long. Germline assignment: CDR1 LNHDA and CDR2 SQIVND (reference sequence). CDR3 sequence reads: CASSALAGDITDTQYF. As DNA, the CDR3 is TGTGCCAGTAGCGCGTTAGCGGGAGATATCACAGATACGCAGTATTTT. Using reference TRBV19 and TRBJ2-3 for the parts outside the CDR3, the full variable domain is DGGITQSPKYLFRKEGQNVTLSCEQNLNHDAMYWYRQDPGQGLRLIYYSQIVNDFQKGDIAEGYSVSREKKESFPLTVTSAQKNPTAFYLCASSALAGDITDTQYFGPGTRLTVL.

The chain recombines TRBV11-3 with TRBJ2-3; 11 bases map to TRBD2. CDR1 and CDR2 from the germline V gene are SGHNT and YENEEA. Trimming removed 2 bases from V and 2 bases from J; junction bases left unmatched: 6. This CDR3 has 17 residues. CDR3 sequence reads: CASSLLLAGGFTDTQYF. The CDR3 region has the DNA TGTGCCAGCAGCTTACTCCTAGCGGGAGGCTTCACAGATACGCAGTATTTT.

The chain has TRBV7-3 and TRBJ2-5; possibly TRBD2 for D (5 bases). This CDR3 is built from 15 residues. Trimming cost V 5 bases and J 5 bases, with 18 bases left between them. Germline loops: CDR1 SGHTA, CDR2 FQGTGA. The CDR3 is CASSPNRESSETQYF. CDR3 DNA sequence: TGTGCCAGCAGCCCGAATCGGGAATCCAGCGAGACCCAGTACTTC.

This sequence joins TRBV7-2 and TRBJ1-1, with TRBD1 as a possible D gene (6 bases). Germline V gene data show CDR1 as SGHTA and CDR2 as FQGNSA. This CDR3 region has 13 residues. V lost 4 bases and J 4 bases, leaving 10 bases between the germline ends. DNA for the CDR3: TGTGCCAGCAGCTCCACAGGGTTCACTGAAGCTTTCTTT. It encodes CASSSTGFTEAFF.

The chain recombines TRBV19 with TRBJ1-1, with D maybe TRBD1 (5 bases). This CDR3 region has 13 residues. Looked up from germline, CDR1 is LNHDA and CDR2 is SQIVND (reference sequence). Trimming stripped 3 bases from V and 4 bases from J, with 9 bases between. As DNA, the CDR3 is TGTGCCAGTAGTATTCAGGGTGGCACTGAAGCTTTCTTT. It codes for CASSIQGGTEAFF.

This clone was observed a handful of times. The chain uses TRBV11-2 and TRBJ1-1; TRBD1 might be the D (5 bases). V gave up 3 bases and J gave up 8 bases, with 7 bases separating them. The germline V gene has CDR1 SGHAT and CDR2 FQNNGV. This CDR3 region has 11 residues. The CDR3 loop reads CASSFPGEAFF. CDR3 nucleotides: TGTGCCAGCAGCTTCCCAGGGGAAGCTTTCTTT.

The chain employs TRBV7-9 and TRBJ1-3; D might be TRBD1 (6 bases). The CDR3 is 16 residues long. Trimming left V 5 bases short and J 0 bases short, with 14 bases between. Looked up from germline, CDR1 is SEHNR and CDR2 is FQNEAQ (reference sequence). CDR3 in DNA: TGTGCCAGCAGCCTCACCGGGACAAACTCTGGAAACACCATATATTTT. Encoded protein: CASSLTGTNSGNTIYF.

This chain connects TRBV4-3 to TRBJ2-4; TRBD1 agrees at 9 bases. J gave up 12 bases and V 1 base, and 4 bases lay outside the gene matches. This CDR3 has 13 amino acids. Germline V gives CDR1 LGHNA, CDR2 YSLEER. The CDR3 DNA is TGCGCCAGCAGCCAAGTTAACAGGGGGCATCAGTACTTC. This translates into CASSQVNRGHQYF.

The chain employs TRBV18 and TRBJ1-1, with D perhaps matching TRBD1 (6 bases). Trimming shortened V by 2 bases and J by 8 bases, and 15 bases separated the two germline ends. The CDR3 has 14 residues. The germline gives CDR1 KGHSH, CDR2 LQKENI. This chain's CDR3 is CASSPSIAGQEAFF. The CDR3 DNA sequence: TGTGCCAGCTCACCAAGTATAGCGGGACAAGAAGCTTTCTTT. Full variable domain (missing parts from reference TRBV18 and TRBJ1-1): NAGVMQNPRHLVRRRGQEARLRCSPMKGHSHVYWYRQLPEEGLKFMVYLQKENIIDESGMPKERFSAEFPKEGPSILRIQQVVRGDSAAYFCASSPSIAGQEAFFGQGTRLTVV.

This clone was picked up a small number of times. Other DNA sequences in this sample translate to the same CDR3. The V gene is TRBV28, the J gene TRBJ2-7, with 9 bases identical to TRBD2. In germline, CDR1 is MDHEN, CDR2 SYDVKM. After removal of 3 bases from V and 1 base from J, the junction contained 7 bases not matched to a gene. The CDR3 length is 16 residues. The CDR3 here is CASSFSLAGLSYEQYF. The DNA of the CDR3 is TGTGCCAGCAGTTTCAGTCTAGCGGGATTATCCTACGAGCAGTACTTC. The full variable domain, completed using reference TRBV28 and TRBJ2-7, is DVKVTQSSRYLVKRTGEKVFLECVQDMDHENMFWYRQDPGLGLRLIYFSYDVKMKEKGDIPEGYSVSREKKERFSLILESASTNQTSMYLCASSFSLAGLSYEQYFGPGTRLTVT.

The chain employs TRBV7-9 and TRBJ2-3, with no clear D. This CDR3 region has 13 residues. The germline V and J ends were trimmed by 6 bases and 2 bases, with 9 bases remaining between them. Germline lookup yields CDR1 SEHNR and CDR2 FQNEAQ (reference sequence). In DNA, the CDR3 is TGTGCCAGCAGAAACACAAACACAGATACGCAGTATTTT. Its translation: CASRNTNTDTQYF.

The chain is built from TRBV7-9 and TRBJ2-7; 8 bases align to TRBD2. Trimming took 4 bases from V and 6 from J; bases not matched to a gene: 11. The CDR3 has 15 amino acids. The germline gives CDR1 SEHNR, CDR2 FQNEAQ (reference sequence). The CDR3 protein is CASSSDGRASGEQYF. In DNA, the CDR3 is TGTGCCAGCAGCTCAGACGGGAGGGCCTCAGGCGAGCAGTACTTC.

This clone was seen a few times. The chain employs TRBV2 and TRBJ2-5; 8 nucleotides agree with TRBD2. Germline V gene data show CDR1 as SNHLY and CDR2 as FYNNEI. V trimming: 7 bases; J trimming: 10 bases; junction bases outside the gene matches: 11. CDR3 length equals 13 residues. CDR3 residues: CASMASGPVNQYF. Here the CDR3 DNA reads TGTGCCAGCATGGCTAGCGGGCCTGTAAACCAGTACTTC.

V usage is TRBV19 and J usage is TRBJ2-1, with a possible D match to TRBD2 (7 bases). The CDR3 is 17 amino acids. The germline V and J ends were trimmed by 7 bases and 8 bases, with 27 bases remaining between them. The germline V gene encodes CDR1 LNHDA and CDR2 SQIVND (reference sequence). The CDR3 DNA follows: TGTGCCAGTACCCTCGGAACAGGGCTAGCGGTCCGGGATGAGCAGTTCTTC. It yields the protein CASTLGTGLAVRDEQFF.

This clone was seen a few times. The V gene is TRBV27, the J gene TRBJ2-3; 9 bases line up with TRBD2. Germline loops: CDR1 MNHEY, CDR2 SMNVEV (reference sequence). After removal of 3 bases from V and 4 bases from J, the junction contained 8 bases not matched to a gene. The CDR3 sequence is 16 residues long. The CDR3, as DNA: TGTGCCAGCAGTTTGGGCGGGGGGGCTGGGTCAGATACGCAGTATTTT. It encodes CASSLGGGAGSDTQYF.

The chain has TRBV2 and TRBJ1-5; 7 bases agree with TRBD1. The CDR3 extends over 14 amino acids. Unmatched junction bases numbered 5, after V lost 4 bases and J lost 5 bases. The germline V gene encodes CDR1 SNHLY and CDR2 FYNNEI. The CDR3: CASSVWGTDQPQHF. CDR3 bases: TGTGCCAGCAGTGTGTGGGGGACAGATCAGCCCCAGCATTTT. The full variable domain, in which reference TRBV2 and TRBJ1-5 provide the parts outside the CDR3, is EPEVTQTPSHQVTQMGQEVILRCVPISNHLYFYWYRQILGQKVEFLVSFYNNEISEKSEIFDDQFSVERPDGSNFTLKIRSTKLEDSAMYFCASSVWGTDQPQHFGDGTRLSIL.